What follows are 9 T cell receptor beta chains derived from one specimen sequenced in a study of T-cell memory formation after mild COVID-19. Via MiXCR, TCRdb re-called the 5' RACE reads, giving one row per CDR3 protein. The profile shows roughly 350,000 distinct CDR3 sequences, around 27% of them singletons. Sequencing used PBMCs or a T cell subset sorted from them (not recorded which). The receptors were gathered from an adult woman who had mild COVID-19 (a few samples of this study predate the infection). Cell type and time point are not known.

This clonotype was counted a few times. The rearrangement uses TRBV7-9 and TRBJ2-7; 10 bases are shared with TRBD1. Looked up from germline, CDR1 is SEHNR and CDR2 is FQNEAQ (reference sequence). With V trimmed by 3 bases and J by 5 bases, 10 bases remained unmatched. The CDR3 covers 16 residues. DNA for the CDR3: TGTGCCAGCAGCTTGGGTCTGGGACAGGGGTACCACGAGCAGTACTTC. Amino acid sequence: CASSLGLGQGYHEQYF.

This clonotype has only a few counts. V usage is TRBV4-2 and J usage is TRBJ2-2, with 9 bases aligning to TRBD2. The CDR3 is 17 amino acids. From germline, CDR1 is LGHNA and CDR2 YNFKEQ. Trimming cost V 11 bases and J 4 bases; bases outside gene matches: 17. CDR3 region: CASYPFGREGGTGELFF. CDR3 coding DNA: TGTGCCTCCTACCCGTTTGGGCGGGAGGGGGGCACCGGGGAGCTGTTTTTT.

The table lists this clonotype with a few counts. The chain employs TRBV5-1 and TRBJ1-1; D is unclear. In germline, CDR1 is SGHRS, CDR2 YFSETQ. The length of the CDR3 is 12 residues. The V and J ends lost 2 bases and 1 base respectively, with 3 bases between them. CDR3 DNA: TGCGCCAGCAGCTTAGCGAACACTGAAGCTTTCTTT. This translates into CASSLANTEAFF.

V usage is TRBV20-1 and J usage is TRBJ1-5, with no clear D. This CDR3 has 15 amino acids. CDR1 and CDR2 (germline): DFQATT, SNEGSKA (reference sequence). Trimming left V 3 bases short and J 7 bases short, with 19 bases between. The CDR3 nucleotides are TGCAGTGCTAGCACGCTCGGGGTAATGGGACAGCCCCAGCATTTT. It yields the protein CSASTLGVMGQPQHF.

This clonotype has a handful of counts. The CDR3 reads CSASTGPGNTIYF. The CDR3 DNA reads TGCAGTGCCAGCACGGGGCCTGGAAACACCATATATTTT. This rearrangement joins TRBV20-1 to TRBJ1-3; tentatively, D is TRBD1 (5 bases). The germline V and J ends were trimmed by 6 bases and 2 bases, with 11 bases remaining between them. The CDR3 consists of 13 residues. CDR1 is DFQATT, CDR2 SNEGSKA, per germline (reference sequence).

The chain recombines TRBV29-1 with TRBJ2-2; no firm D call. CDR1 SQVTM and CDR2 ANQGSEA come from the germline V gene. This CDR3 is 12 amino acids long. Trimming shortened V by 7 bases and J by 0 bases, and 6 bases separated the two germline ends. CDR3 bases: TGCAGCGGATGGACGAACACCGGGGAGCTGTTTTTT. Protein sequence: CSGWTNTGELFF.

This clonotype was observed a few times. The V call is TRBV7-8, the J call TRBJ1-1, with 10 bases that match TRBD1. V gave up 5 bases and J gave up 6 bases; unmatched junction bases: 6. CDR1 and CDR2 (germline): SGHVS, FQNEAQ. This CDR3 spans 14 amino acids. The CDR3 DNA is TGTGCCAGCAGCCAGGGACAGGGGAGGGCTGAAGCTTTCTTT. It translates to CASSQGQGRAEAFF.

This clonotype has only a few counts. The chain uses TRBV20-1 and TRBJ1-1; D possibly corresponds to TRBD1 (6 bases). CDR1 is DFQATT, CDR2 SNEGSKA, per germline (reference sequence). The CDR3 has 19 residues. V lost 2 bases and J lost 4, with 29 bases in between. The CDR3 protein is CSARPAYRTERRGSTEAFF. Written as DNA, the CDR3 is TGCAGTGCTAGACCCGCCTACCGGACAGAAAGAAGGGGTAGCACTGAAGCTTTCTTT.

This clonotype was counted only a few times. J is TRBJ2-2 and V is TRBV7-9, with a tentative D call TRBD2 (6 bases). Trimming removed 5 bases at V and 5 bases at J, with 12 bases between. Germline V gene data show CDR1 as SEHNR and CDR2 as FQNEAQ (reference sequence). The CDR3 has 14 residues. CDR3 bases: TGTGCCAGCAGCCCGGGAGTTTGGACCGGGGAGCTGTTTTTT. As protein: CASSPGVWTGELFF.